This T cell receptor beta chain was recovered during a study of T cell changes during pregnancy in multiple sclerosis (dated by TCRdb to the late 2010s). In terms of the full investigation: Changes in the T cell repertoire over the course of pregnancy were examined in this study in women with multiple sclerosis.

In the case of this clone: The antigen it recognizes is unknown. Base-call qualities are not available, and no considerably larger clone is one nucleotide away.

The library relied on the immunoSEQ multiplex PCR assay. The table comes from immuneACCESS by way of TCRdb, which keeps in-frame sequences with V and J called. Part of the clones is missing from these tables; in studies checked, under half for an unresolved V gene and the rest for unknown reasons. Counted in this sample were approximately 50,000 clones; roughly nine tenths of them appeared once. The ten largest clones add up to 10% of the sample. Trimming takes 5 bases off V and 0 bases off J; junction bases not matched to a gene: 7. Measured from the cysteine to the phenylalanine, the CDR3 is 16 residues long. Just the 48-base CDR3 DNA is kept, in frame starting at base 1. Looking up the germline V gene (reference sequence) yields CDR1 MNHEY and CDR2 SMNVEV.

The sequence was collected from a female donor with multiple sclerosis, enrolled in a pregnancy study. The source material was CD8+ T cells from peripheral blood mononuclear cells, sampled after pregnancy. The rearranged segments are TRBV27 and TRBJ2-1, with 7 bases matching TRBD2. The CDR3 protein is CASSPRTRSSYNEQFF. The DNA is TGTGCCAGCAGTCCACGGACTAGGAGCTCCTACAATGAGCAGTTCTTC.